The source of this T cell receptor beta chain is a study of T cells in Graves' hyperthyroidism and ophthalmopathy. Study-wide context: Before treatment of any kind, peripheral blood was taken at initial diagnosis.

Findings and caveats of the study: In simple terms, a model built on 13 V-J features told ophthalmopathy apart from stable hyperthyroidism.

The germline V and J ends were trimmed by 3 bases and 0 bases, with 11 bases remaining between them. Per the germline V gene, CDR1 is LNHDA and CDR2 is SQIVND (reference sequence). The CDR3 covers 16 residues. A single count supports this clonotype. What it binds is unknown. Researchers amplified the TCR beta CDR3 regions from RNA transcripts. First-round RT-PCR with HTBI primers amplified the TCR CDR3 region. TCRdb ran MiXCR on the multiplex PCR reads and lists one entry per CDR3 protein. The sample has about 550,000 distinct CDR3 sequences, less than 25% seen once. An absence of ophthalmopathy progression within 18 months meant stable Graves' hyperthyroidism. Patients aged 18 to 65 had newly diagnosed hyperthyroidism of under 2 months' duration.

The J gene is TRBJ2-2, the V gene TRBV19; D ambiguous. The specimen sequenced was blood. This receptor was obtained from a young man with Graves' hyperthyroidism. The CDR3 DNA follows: TGTGCCAGTAGTATTAGGAGCCTCGCGAACACCGGGGAGCTGTTTTTT. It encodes CASSIRSLANTGELFF.